What follows is one T cell receptor (beta chain) and its context. Its antigen is currently not known. Qualities for individual bases were not recorded, and no much larger clone is one base off. The source of the sample is a study of blood T cell repertoires in COVID-19 (dated by TCRdb to about 2020). Background on the whole study: Collaborator samples came from the United States, Italy and Spain and covered acute and convalescent phases of COVID-19. The samples were drawn from the first 160 participants of the ongoing ImmuneRACE study and from some 1,300 subjects provided by 6 global collaborators. Where available, HLA class I and class II types were obtained from metadata supplied by the sample provider rather than from assay-based typing. The sample metadata nearly always contained a de-identified subject ID, COVID-19 status, age in years and sex. Deeply sampled blood TCRbeta repertoires from subjects exposed to, actively infected with, or recovered from COVID-19 were included in the dataset. The material from the prospective study consisted of cDNA or gDNA derived from T cells, B-cell-depleted T cells, or PBMCs. A freely available public database, intended as a resource for researchers studying the immune response to SARS-CoV-2, is where the repertoires were released. The paper's findings and limits, for the study overall: How much clinical and demographic metadata was included differed by source and by participant, and the metadata was provided uncurated.

TCRbeta CDR3 regions were amplified from genomic DNA by means of the immunoSEQ Assay, a bias-controlled multiplex PCR. For the original study's pipeline: The number of nucleated cells in each sample was estimated by amplification of reference gene primers within the assay. To quantify the absolute abundance of each unique TCRbeta CDR3 rearrangement, sequence reads were collapsed and filtered. For each sample, productive Simpson clonality was calculated by taking the square root of Simpson's diversity index across productive rearrangements. TCRdb holds this immuneACCESS table with in-frame rearrangements only. Some clones are missing; in checked studies, unresolved V genes explain under half, and the rest has no known cause. That table furnishes V, J and clone size, whereas the DNA furnished D and trimming. The sample has about 410,000 clones on record, under 90% of them singletons. The ten largest make up 1.7% of the sample.

In the prospective study, participants were roughly 18 to 100 years old, resided in about 25 geographic areas of the United States, and were enrolled through a virtual design. To assign participants to cohorts, the prospective study relied on clinical history that participants themselves reported in a screening survey and a study questionnaire. Recovered participants in ImmuneRACE Cohort 3 were defined as having two consecutive negative NP/OP PCR tests, clearance from a healthcare professional, or resolution of symptoms. In the prospective study, whole blood, serum and a nasopharyngeal or oropharyngeal swab were collected from each participant by mobile phlebotomists. Additional blood draws and questionnaires over an approximately two-month period could optionally be provided by prospective study participants. Prospective study blood samples were shipped either frozen or at room temperature before DNA extraction.

The CDR3 measures 15 amino acids from cysteine to phenylalanine. Only CDR3 DNA is held: 45 bases, read in frame from base 1. Relative to germline, V is missing 0 bases and J is missing 5 bases, with 4 bases of the junction outside any gene match. CDR1 and CDR2 are drawn from the germline V gene: MNHEY, SVGAGI. The chain joins TRBV6-5 to TRBJ1-5, with 7 middle bases fitting TRBD1. The sequence came from a woman aged 25 to 39 who had recovered from COVID-19. Sequencing was performed on PBMCs or T cells enriched from blood (not recorded which). The DNA reads as follows: TGTGCCAGCAGTTACTCTGGGACAGACTATCAGCCCCAGCATTTT. Its translation is CASSYSGTDYQPQHF.